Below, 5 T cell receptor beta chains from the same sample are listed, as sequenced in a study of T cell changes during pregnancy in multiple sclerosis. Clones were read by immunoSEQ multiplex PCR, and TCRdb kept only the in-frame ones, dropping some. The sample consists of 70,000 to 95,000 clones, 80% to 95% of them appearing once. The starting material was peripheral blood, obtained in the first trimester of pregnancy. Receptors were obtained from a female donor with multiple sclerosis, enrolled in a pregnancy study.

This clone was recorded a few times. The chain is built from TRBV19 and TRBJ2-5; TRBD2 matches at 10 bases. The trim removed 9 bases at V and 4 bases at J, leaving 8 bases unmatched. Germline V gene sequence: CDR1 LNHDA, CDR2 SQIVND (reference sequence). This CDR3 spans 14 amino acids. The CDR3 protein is CASQDSGGRETQYF. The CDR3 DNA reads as TGTGCCAGCCAGGATAGCGGGGGGAGAGAGACCCAGTACTTC.

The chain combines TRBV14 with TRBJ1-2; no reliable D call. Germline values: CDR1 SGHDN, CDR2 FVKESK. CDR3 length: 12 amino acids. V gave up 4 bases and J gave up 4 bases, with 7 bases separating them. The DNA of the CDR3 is TGTGCCAGCAGCCCGAACACCTATGGCTACACCTTC. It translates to CASSPNTYGYTF.

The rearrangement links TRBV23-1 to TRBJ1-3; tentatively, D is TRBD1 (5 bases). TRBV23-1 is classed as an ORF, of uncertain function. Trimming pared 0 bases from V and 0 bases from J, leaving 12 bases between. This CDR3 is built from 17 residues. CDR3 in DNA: TGCGCCAGCAGTCAATCCAGGGCCCCGCACTCTGGAAACACCATATATTTT. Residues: CASSQSRAPHSGNTIYF.

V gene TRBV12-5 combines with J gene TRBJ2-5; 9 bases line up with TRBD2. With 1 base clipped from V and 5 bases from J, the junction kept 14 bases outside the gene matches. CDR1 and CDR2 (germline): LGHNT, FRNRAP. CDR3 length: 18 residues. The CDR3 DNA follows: TGTGCTAGTGGTTTGGGGCCGGGACTAGCTGTAGAACGGGAGACCCAGTACTTC. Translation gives CASGLGPGLAVERETQYF.

CDR3 nucleotides: TGTGCCAGCAGGTCAGGCTATGGCTACACCTTC. It is translated as CASRSGYGYTF. This chain joins TRBV6-5 and TRBJ1-2; D remains ambiguous. Trimming left V 6 bases short and J 4 bases short, with 6 bases between. Germline V gene data show CDR1 as MNHEY and CDR2 as SVGAGI. This CDR3 is 11 amino acids long.